The 8 T cell receptor beta chains in this list originate from one sample, sequenced in a study of T-cell reconstitution after alpha-beta-depleted transplantation in children. Unique molecular identifiers were built into the TCRbeta library. TCRdb re-called the PCR reads through MiXCR, storing one row per CDR3 protein. This sample carries just over 950,000 distinct CDR3 sequences, less than 30% of them seen once, and the ten largest clones take approximately 30%. The starting material was PBMCs, mostly from graft donor cells, obtained 360 days after TCRalphabeta/CD19-depleted stem cell transplant. The receptor source for this set is a boy younger than two who had a stem cell transplant for SCID, so the T cells may come from the graft donor.

The chain has TRBV29-1 and TRBJ1-1, with a weak D call TRBD1 (5 bases). Germline lookup yields CDR1 SQVTM and CDR2 ANQGSEA. Trimming stripped 5 bases from V and 4 bases from J, with 8 bases between. The CDR3 runs to 11 residues. CDR3 amino acids: CSVTGGTEAFF. The CDR3 nucleotides are TGCAGCGTTACCGGGGGCACTGAAGCTTTCTTT.

The chain links TRBV3-1 to TRBJ2-4; D may correspond to TRBD1 or TRBD2 (5 bases each). Deletions cut 4 bases from V and 11 bases from J, with 21 bases between. There are 15 residues in the CDR3. Germline V gene sequence: CDR1 LGHDT, CDR2 YNNKEL (reference sequence). DNA for the CDR3: TGTGCCAGCAGCCCCTCGGGGCGGCCGGCTCTGGTTCAGTACTTC. Encoded protein: CASSPSGRPALVQYF.

The rearrangement joins TRBV7-9 to TRBJ1-3, with D hard to call. With 5 bases removed from V and 2 bases from J, the gap between germline ends came to 16 bases. The length of the CDR3 is 16 residues. Germline V gives CDR1 SEHNR, CDR2 FQNEAQ (reference sequence). This CDR3 is CASSLSPGKAGNTIYF. The CDR3 DNA reads as TGTGCCAGCAGCCTGTCCCCGGGAAAGGCTGGAAACACCATATATTTT.

The rearrangement joins TRBV12-3 or TRBV12-4 to TRBJ2-1, with D possibly matching TRBD1 (6 bases). CDR3 size: 14 residues. The V and J ends lost 4 bases and 6 bases respectively, with 13 bases between them. The CDR3 protein is CASSSGQNFNEQFF. In DNA, the CDR3 is TGTGCCAGCAGTTCCGGACAGAATTTCAATGAGCAGTTCTTC.

The rearrangement joins TRBV13 to TRBJ2-7; D may be TRBD2 (5 bases). Germline CDR1 is PRHDT and CDR2 is FYEKMQ (reference sequence). The CDR3 has 12 residues. The V gene lost 4 bases and the J gene lost 5 bases, with 9 bases spanning the gap. The CDR3 DNA sequence: TGTGCCAGCAGCTCCCTAGCTAACGAGCAGTACTTC. Translation gives CASSSLANEQYF.

This chain uses TRBV2 with TRBJ1-5; D ambiguous. The V end was cut by 1 base, the J end by 0 bases, with 7 bases between. The CDR3 consists of 15 residues. Germline V lookup: CDR1 SNHLY, CDR2 FYNNEI. CDR3 in amino acids: CASSEDTLSNQPQHF. The CDR3 nucleotides read TGTGCCAGCAGTGAAGATACCCTTAGCAATCAGCCCCAGCATTTT.

The rearrangement joins TRBV12-3 or TRBV12-4 to TRBJ2-1; 7 nucleotides line up with TRBD2. V trimming: 6 bases; J trimming: 6 bases; junction bases outside the gene matches: 5. CDR3 size: 13 residues. The CDR3 region is CASRMGGSNEQFF. The CDR3 nucleotides read TGTGCCAGCAGGATGGGGGGGAGCAATGAGCAGTTCTTC.

CDR3 DNA sequence: TGCAGTGCTAGACAGACTGATAATGAAAAACTGTTTTTT. This translates into CSARQTDNEKLFF. The V gene is TRBV20-1, the J gene TRBJ1-4; D is ambiguous. This CDR3 region has 13 residues. Trimming left V 2 bases short and J 4 bases short, with 8 bases between. Germline assignment: CDR1 DFQATT and CDR2 SNEGSKA (reference sequence).